This TCR beta chain was obtained from a study of blood T cell repertoires in COVID-19. Background on the study: Collection of acute and convalescent COVID-19 samples took place in the United States, Italy and Spain. Nucleic acid was either cDNA or gDNA, and it came from T cells, B-cell-depleted T cells, or PBMCs.

From germline, CDR1 is SGHAT and CDR2 FQNNGV. The V gene end was trimmed by 10 bases and the J gene end by 10 bases; junction bases not matched to a gene: 9. The CDR3 totals 12 residues. Original processing methods: Counts of nucleated cells, estimated from reference gene primer amplification, were obtained. Assay used: immunoSEQ multiplex PCR; TCRdb lists only in-frame clones, some missing. That table supplies the V and J calls and clone size; D and trimming were determined from the DNA. In the table there are 150,000 to 200,000 clones, roughly 80% of which are singletons. The sequenced sample consisted of peripheral blood. The source is a woman in her twenties or thirties with acute or convalescent COVID-19. This rearrangement joins TRBV11-2 to TRBJ2-1, with 8 positions matching TRBD2. Here the CDR3 reads CATGGGLREQFF. CDR3 coding DNA: TGTGCCACCGGGGGGGGACTTCGGGAGCAGTTCTTC.